This TCR beta chain emerged from a study of cytomegalovirus exposure and HLA in healthy donors. Broader study findings: The study designated 164 TCR beta chains cytomegalovirus-associated. Some V segments, including TRBV6-2 and TRBV6-3, were excluded as indistinguishable.

In the case of this clone: The antigen remains undetermined.

This CDR3 has 13 residues. Looked up from germline, CDR1 is KGHSH and CDR2 is LQKENI. Trimming stripped 1 base from V and 1 base from J, with 5 bases between. PCR primers comprised 60 Vbeta and 13 Jbeta primers. Some clones are missing from TCRdb's copy, which holds only in-frame ones; the method was immunoSEQ multiplex PCR. The top ten hold 2% to 2.5% of the sample, which has some 190,000 clones, roughly 81% seen once. Sequenced: PBMCs. The V gene is TRBV18, the J gene TRBJ2-7; D not resolved. This TCR derives from a woman aged 30 to 39 in good health and CMV-seropositive. This CDR3 is CASSPLSSYEQYF. The CDR3 region has the DNA TGTGCCAGCTCACCACTCAGTTCCTACGAGCAGTACTTC.